These 26 T cell receptor beta chains originate from one sample sequenced in a study of shared clonotypes between healthy human individuals (TCRdb year 2020). Libraries were built with the immunoSEQ multiplex PCR assay. The table comes from immuneACCESS by way of TCRdb, which keeps in-frame sequences with V and J called. Part of the clones is missing from these tables; in studies checked, under half for an unresolved V gene and the rest for unknown reasons. The table for this sample lists millions of clones; 85% to 95% of them were counted only once. The ten largest account for about 0.13% of the sample. Sequencing was performed on naive CD4+ T cells sorted from blood. The cell subset or site label on this specimen signifies: CD45RA+ positively selected. Receptor source: a man younger than 30 in good health.

The rearrangement links TRBV7-9 to TRBJ2-7, with D unclear. The CDR3 extends over 14 amino acids. Germline loops: CDR1 SEHNR, CDR2 FQNEAQ (reference sequence). Trimming took off 4 bases at V and 2 bases at J, with 12 bases between the two ends. The CDR3: CASSSNRIAYEQYF. In DNA form, the CDR3 reads TGTGCCAGCAGCTCCAACCGCATAGCCTACGAGCAGTACTTC.

The chain is built from TRBV4-3 and TRBJ1-2; D remains ambiguous. The CDR3 spans 14 residues. Per the germline V gene, CDR1 is LGHNA and CDR2 is YSLEER. V lost 0 bases to trimming and J lost 6 bases, with 11 bases between them. As DNA, the CDR3 is TGCGCCAGCAGCCAAGATTCAAGGGATCATGGCTACACCTTC. It codes for CASSQDSRDHGYTF.

V and J are TRBV12-5 and TRBJ1-1, with D unclear. V gave up 0 bases and J gave up 1 base, with 21 bases separating them. Germline V gene lookup returns CDR1 LGHNT and CDR2 FRNRAP. The length of the CDR3 is 19 residues. The CDR3 DNA reads as TGTGCTAGTGGTTTGGTACTAGGCAGAACTGCTCCGGCGAACACTGAAGCTTTCTTT. It specifies CASGLVLGRTAPANTEAFF.

This chain connects TRBV5-4 to TRBJ2-3; D call uncertain. The CDR3 extends over 17 amino acids. Trimming stripped 0 bases from V and 0 bases from J, with 14 bases between. The germline V gene has CDR1 SGHNT and CDR2 YYREEE (reference sequence). The CDR3 loop is CASSLAGLPGSTDTQYF. The CDR3 nucleotides read TGTGCCAGCAGCTTGGCCGGGCTTCCCGGAAGCACAGATACGCAGTATTTT. Full variable domain (remainder filled in from reference TRBV5-4 and TRBJ2-3): ETGVTQSPTHLIKTRGQQVTLRCSSQSGHNTVSWYQQALGQGPQFIFQYYREEENGRGNFPPRFSGLQFPNYSSELNVNALELDDSALYLCASSLAGLPGSTDTQYFGPGTRLTVL.

The V and J genes are TRBV28 and TRBJ1-5; D gene unclear. There are 14 residues in the CDR3. Per germline, CDR1 MDHEN and CDR2 SYDVKM. The V end lost 6 bases, the J end lost 7 bases, and 16 bases lay between the germline ends. The CDR3, as DNA: TGTGCCAGCAGCGTCCCTGTGTGGAACCAGCCCCAGCATTTT. Residues: CASSVPVWNQPQHF.

This clone appeared a single time. The chain combines TRBV4-1 with TRBJ2-3; D is unclear. The CDR3 covers 18 residues. The germline V gene encodes CDR1 MGHRA and CDR2 YSYEKL. V lost 1 base and J lost 3, with 20 bases in between. The CDR3 loop reads CASSQGSEREIGTDTQYF. The CDR3 DNA reads TGCGCCAGCAGCCAAGGCAGTGAGAGAGAGATCGGGACAGATACGCAGTATTTT.

This clone came up once. Other nucleotide sequences in the sample specify the same CDR3. The gene calls are TRBV20-1 and TRBJ2-3; the D is unclear. Trimming stripped 5 bases from V and 1 base from J, with 4 bases between. Germline lookup yields CDR1 DFQATT and CDR2 SNEGSKA (reference sequence). This CDR3 is built from 11 residues. This CDR3 is CSASRTDTQYF. DNA for the CDR3: TGCAGTGCTTCTCGCACAGATACGCAGTATTTT.

The chain joins TRBV18 to TRBJ2-7; 11 positions agree with TRBD2. The CDR3 is 15 residues long. V gave up 3 bases and J gave up 6 bases; unmatched junction bases: 7. CDR1 and CDR2 (germline): KGHSH, LQKENI. The CDR3 protein is CASSPIGLAGGEQYF. In nucleotides, the CDR3 is TGTGCCAGCTCACCTATCGGGCTAGCGGGAGGCGAGCAGTACTTC.

The V gene is TRBV5-1, the J gene TRBJ2-7; TRBD1 might be the D (6 bases). The CDR3 sequence is 13 residues long. Germline CDR1 is SGHRS and CDR2 is YFSETQ. Trimming stripped 4 bases from V and 4 bases from J, with 12 bases between. The CDR3 sequence is CASSPTQGYEQYF. The CDR3 region has the DNA TGCGCCAGCAGCCCAACACAGGGATACGAGCAGTACTTC.

This clone has just one count. J is TRBJ2-1 and V is TRBV9; no firm D call. The CDR3 sequence is 15 residues long. CDR1 is SGDLS and CDR2 is YYNGEE in the germline V gene. Trimming stripped 6 bases from V and 7 bases from J, with 20 bases between. The CDR3 here is CASNRIGAIGNEQFF. As DNA, the CDR3 is TGTGCCAGCAATCGTATAGGCGCCATAGGGAATGAGCAGTTCTTC.

With regard to this clone: The sample holds other DNA sequences that translate to the same CDR3. The rearrangement uses TRBV9 and TRBJ2-2; the D is unclear. The CDR3 is made up of 13 amino acids. V was trimmed by 0 bases and J by 5 bases, leaving 5 bases between them. The germline V gene has CDR1 SGDLS and CDR2 YYNGEE. The CDR3 sequence: CASSVGPTGELFF. The CDR3 nucleotides read TGTGCCAGCAGCGTAGGCCCGACCGGGGAGCTGTTTTTT.

This chain joins TRBV7-9 and TRBJ2-7; possible D gene TRBD1, 5 bases. The germline V gene has CDR1 SEHNR and CDR2 FQNEAQ (reference sequence). This CDR3 spans 15 amino acids. The germline V and J ends were trimmed by 5 bases and 7 bases, with 21 bases remaining between them. The CDR3 DNA reads TGTGCCAGCAGCCGGAACCAGGGCTTGGGGTCAGAGCAGTACTTC. Its translation: CASSRNQGLGSEQYF.

As to this clone: Other DNA sequences in the sample encode the same CDR3. The rearrangement uses TRBV7-2 and TRBJ2-1; D unclear. The CDR3 runs 12 residues. CDR1 is SGHTA and CDR2 is FQGNSA in the germline V gene. Trimming cost V 0 bases and J 8 bases, with 5 bases left between them. The CDR3 coding sequence is TGTGCCAGCAGCTTAGCAGGGTATGAGCAGTTCTTC. Translating gives CASSLAGYEQFF.

The chain recombines TRBV11-2 with TRBJ1-4; 8 bases are shared with TRBD1. Germline loops: CDR1 SGHAT, CDR2 FQNNGV. The CDR3 length is 15 residues. V was pared by 4 bases and J by 7 bases, with 8 bases of the junction left unmatched. The CDR3 DNA is TGTGCCAGCAGCTCCATCAGGGGGCGCGGTGAAAAACTGTTTTTT. Translating it yields CASSSIRGRGEKLFF.

Written as DNA, the CDR3 is TGCAGCGTTGATCGACAGGGGGTCAAGAACACTGAAGCTTTCTTT. It codes for CSVDRQGVKNTEAFF. The chain couples TRBV29-1 to TRBJ1-1; TRBD1 matches at 9 bases. This CDR3 region has 15 residues. Germline CDR1 and CDR2: SQVTM and ANQGSEA. J was trimmed by 1 base and V by 3 bases; bases with no gene match: 6.

This chain connects TRBV7-2 to TRBJ2-5; D gene uncertain. V shed 0 bases and J shed 5 bases, with 10 bases lying between them. The CDR3 covers 14 residues. Germline V gene sequence: CDR1 SGHTA, CDR2 FQGNSA. The CDR3 loop is CASSLAVISETQYF. The CDR3 nucleotides are TGTGCCAGCAGCTTAGCGGTGATCTCCGAGACCCAGTACTTC.

The chain employs TRBV5-1 and TRBJ2-1; either TRBD1 or TRBD2 may supply D (6 bases each). Trimming stripped 4 bases from V and 11 bases from J, with 16 bases between. This CDR3 spans 13 amino acids. The germline V gene has CDR1 SGHRS and CDR2 YFSETQ. This CDR3 reads CASSPVGGSQQFF. CDR3 nucleotides: TGCGCCAGCAGCCCGGTCGGGGGCAGTCAGCAGTTCTTC.

The rearrangement joins TRBV10-3 to TRBJ2-5, with 8 bases fitting TRBD2. Germline CDR1 and CDR2: ENHRY and SYGVKD. V lost 3 bases to trimming and J lost 5 bases; unmatched junction nucleotides: 8. This CDR3 contains 15 residues. CDR3 nucleotide sequence: TGTGCCATCAGTGACGGACTAGCATCGGGGGAGACCCAGTACTTC. Translated: CAISDGLASGETQYF.

This chain links TRBV28 with TRBJ1-2, with TRBD1 matching 8 bases. The CDR3 has 15 residues. The trim removed 3 bases at V and 8 bases at J, leaving 11 bases unmatched. Germline loops: CDR1 MDHEN, CDR2 SYDVKM. CDR3 DNA sequence: TGTGCCAGCAGTTTTCCACAGGGGGGTATGTGGGGCTACACCTTC. Translated, it gives CASSFPQGGMWGYTF.

Of note for this clone: A read error may produce the germline difference seen at one junction end. The chain couples TRBV11-2 to TRBJ2-7, with a weak D call TRBD2 (6 bases). Germline loops: CDR1 SGHAT, CDR2 FQNNGV. This CDR3 has 14 residues. CDR3 in amino acids: CASSLGTTTYEQSF. The CDR3 region has the DNA TGTGCCAGCAGCTTAGGGACTACTACCTACGAGCAGTCCTTC.

This chain uses TRBV2 with TRBJ2-3; TRBD2 matches 8 bases. Germline V CDR1 and CDR2: SNHLY, FYNNEI. The CDR3 length is 14 residues. The V and J ends lost 7 bases and 2 bases, in that order; junction bases with no gene match: 5. The CDR3 loop reads CASNLAGITDTQYF. CDR3 sequence (DNA): TGTGCCAGCAATTTAGCGGGAATCACAGATACGCAGTATTTT.

The genes are TRBV23-1 and TRBJ1-2; the D is unclear. TRBV23-1 is treated as an ORF (open reading frame) with a function not yet certain. The CDR3 is made up of 15 amino acids. Trimming took 6 bases from V and 4 from J, leaving 18 bases between them. The CDR3 reads CASSLRAFGPYGYTF. The CDR3 nucleotides are TGCGCCAGCAGCCTACGGGCCTTCGGGCCCTATGGCTACACCTTC.

The chain has TRBV4-1 and TRBJ1-2; D gene unclear. Germline V gene sequence: CDR1 MGHRA, CDR2 YSYEKL. Trimming removed 4 bases from V and 7 bases from J, with 16 bases in between. The length of the CDR3 is 14 residues. The CDR3 DNA is TGCGCCAGCAGCCCTACGAGCGAGTCGGGTGGCTACACCTTC. This encodes CASSPTSESGGYTF.

The chain employs TRBV30 and TRBJ1-2; D unclear. V lost 0 bases to trimming and J lost 3 bases, with 8 bases between them. Germline V gives CDR1 GTSNPN, CDR2 SVGIG (reference sequence). CDR3 length: 13 residues. In nucleotides, the CDR3 is TGTGCCTGGAGTGTGCGAACGGACTATGGCTACACCTTC. It yields the protein CAWSVRTDYGYTF. The full variable domain, its missing parts supplied by reference TRBV30 and TRBJ1-2, is SQTIHQWPATLVQPVGSPLSLECTVEGTSNPNLYWYRQAAGRGLQLLFYSVGIGQISSEVPQNLSASRPQDRQFILSSKKLLLSDSGFYLCAWSVRTDYGYTFGSGTRLTVV.

The genes are TRBV6-4 and TRBJ2-1, with D possibly TRBD2 on 5 matching bases. The CDR3 totals 15 residues. The V end was cut by 2 bases, the J end by 0 bases, with 8 bases between. CDR1 is MRHNA, CDR2 SNTAGT, per germline. The DNA of the CDR3 is TGTGCCAGCAGTGACCTGGGGAGCTCCTACAATGAGCAGTTCTTC. Translated, it gives CASSDLGSSYNEQFF.

This sequence joins TRBV6-5 and TRBJ1-6; perhaps TRBD1 as D (5 bases). Germline V gene lookup returns CDR1 MNHEY and CDR2 SVGAGI. Between the trimmed V and J ends, which lost 4 bases and 7 bases, there was a span of 11 bases. The CDR3 has 14 residues. As DNA, the CDR3 is TGTGCCAGCAGTTCTCCCCAGGGAAATTCACCCCTCCACTTT. Its translation is CASSSPQGNSPLHF.